The clone carrying this T cell receptor (beta chain) was detected only a few times. The treatment: preoperative locoregional IRX-2 cytokine immunotherapy. Samples came from a phase Ib trial of preoperative locoregional IRX-2 cytokine immunotherapy. This table comes from immunoSEQ multiplex PCR, and its TCRdb copy is limited to in-frame clones, with some not included. The sample lists some 30,000 clones; approximately 89% were seen once. This sample is part of a study of preoperative IRX-2 immunotherapy in early breast cancer. Germline CDR1 SGHNT, CDR2 YENEEA. This CDR3 comprises 16 residues. V trimming: 4 bases; J trimming: 7 bases; junction bases outside the gene matches: 10.

The sequence was collected from a human donor with breast cancer. This sequence joins TRBV11-3 and TRBJ2-2; the match to TRBD1 covers 9 bases. The material sequenced was tumor tissue, taken after IRX-2 immunotherapy. CDR3 DNA: TGTGCCAGCAGCTCGATGGGGACAGGGAGGAACGGGGAGCTGTTTTTT. Residues: CASSSMGTGRNGELFF. The complete variable domain, with remaining parts taken from reference TRBV11-3 and TRBJ2-2, reads EAGVVQSPRYKIIEKKQPVAFWCNPISGHNTLYWYLQNLGQGPELLIRYENEEAVDDSQLPKDRFSAERLKGVDSTLKIQPAELGDSAVYLCASSSMGTGRNGELFFGEGSRLTVL.